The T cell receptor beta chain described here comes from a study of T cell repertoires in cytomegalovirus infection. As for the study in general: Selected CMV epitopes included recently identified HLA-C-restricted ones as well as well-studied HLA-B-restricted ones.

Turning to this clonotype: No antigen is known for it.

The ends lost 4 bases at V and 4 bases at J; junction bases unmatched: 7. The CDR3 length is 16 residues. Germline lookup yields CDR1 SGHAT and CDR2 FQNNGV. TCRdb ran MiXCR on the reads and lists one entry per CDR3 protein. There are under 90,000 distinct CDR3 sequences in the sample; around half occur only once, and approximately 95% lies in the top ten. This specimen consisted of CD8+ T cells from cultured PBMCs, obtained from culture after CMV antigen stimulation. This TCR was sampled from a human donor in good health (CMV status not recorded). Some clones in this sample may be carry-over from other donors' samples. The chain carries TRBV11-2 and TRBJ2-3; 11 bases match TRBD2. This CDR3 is CASSSLTSGSADTQYF. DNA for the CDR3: TGTGCCAGCAGCTCTCTCACTAGCGGGAGCGCAGATACGCAGTATTTT.